This record covers a single T cell receptor (beta chain). The antigen remains undetermined. This sample is drawn from a study of CD8 T cells in ankylosing spondylitis. CDR3 length: 18 residues. The trim removed 0 bases at V and 0 bases at J, leaving 6 bases unmatched. CDR1 and CDR2 (germline): SGHRS, YFSETQ. TCRdb called the 5' RACE reads again in MiXCR, with one record for every CDR3 protein. The sample lists roughly 150,000 distinct CDR3 sequences; approximately 32% were seen once. Findings and limits, study-wide: Reported data indicate significant enrichment of disease-linked clones within matched ankylosing spondylitis synovial fluid.

The clonotype originates from a male donor with ankylosing spondylitis. The sequenced sample was synovial fluid, either unsorted or a sorted T cell fraction (not recorded which). The chain uses TRBV5-1 and TRBJ2-2, with 9 bases aligning to TRBD1. The CDR3 loop is CASSLVTGGVSNTGELFF. DNA of the CDR3: TGCGCCAGCAGCTTGGTTACAGGGGGCGTTTCGAACACCGGGGAGCTGTTTTTT.